The rows below give T cell receptor beta chains drawn from one sample of a study of technical replicates of blood from several donors. Sequencing used immunoSEQ multiplex PCR; TCRdb keeps in-frame clones, though not all of them. Here the sample spans about 97,000 clones, just over 95% being singletons. Input material: T cells isolated from PBMCs. The receptors stem from a human donor in good health. The CDR3 runs from the conserved cysteine through the conserved F or W. D genes are given only for firm matches. A clone size is listed for some rows: how often the clone was seen (once, few, many), or a class if it is expanded.

NA TRBJ1-1 NA TRBV6-1 CASTEVPDTEAFF TGTGCCAGCACTGAAGTACCGGACACTGAAGCTTTCTTT
NA TRBJ2-1 NA TRBV6-5 CASSYSPGAGYEQFF TGTGCCAGCAGTTACTCGCCGGGAGCAGGATATGAGCAGTTCTTC
NA TRBJ2-7 NA TRBV19 CASSIEGRGEQYF TGTGCCAGTAGTATAGAAGGCAGGGGCGAGCAGTACTTC
NA TRBJ1-5 NA TRBV30 CAWTLGGAPGPQHF TGTGCCTGGACCTTGGGGGGGGCCCCGGGGCCCCAGCATTTT
NA TRBJ2-5 NA TRBV11-3 CASSSYLATQETQYF TGTGCCAGCAGCTCCTATCTAGCGACCCAAGAGACCCAGTACTTC
TRBD2 TRBJ2-7 NA TRBV27 CASSFTSGRAYEQYF TGTGCCAGCAGTTTCACTAGCGGGAGGGCCTACGAGCAGTACTTC
NA TRBJ1-2 NA TRBV5-1 CASSLAQAHYGYTF TGCGCCAGCAGCTTGGCGCAGGCACACTATGGCTACACCTTC
NA TRBJ2-1 NA TRBV2 CASMGGDPGYEQFF TGTGCCAGCATGGGGGGAGATCCGGGCTATGAGCAGTTCTTC
NA TRBJ2-5 NA TRBV10-1 CASSGGLAAQETQYF TGCGCCAGCAGTGGGGGGCTAGCGGCCCAAGAGACCCAGTACTTC
TRBD2 TRBJ2-3 NA TRBV25-1 CASSEQPLAGRTDTQYF TGTGCCAGCAGTGAACAGCCGTTAGCGGGGCGCACAGATACGCAGTATTTT
TRBD2 TRBJ2-1 NA TRBV11-2 CASSTRLAGGAPNEQFF TGTGCCAGCAGCACCCGACTAGCGGGAGGGGCTCCCAATGAGCAGTTCTTC
TRBD2 TRBJ2-3 NA TRBV9 CASSALAGALTDTQYF TGTGCCAGCAGCGCCCTAGCGGGGGCTCTAACAGATACGCAGTATTTT
NA TRBJ1-1 once TRBV5-1 CASSDRLNTEAFF TGCGCCAGCAGCGACAGGTTGAACACTGAAGCTTTCTTT
NA TRBJ2-5 NA TRBV7-2 CASSLLQETQYF TGTGCCAGCAGCTTACTCCAAGAGACCCAGTACTTC
TRBD1 TRBJ2-3 NA TRBV6-4 CASSQGQGDTDTQYF TGTGCCAGCAGCCAGGGACAGGGGGACACAGATACGCAGTATTTT
TRBD1 TRBJ1-1 once TRBV28 CASSFQGTGQGNTEAFF TGTGCCAGCAGTTTTCAGGGAACGGGACAGGGGAACACTGAAGCTTTCTTT
NA TRBJ2-4 NA TRBV15 CATSRDKLAKNIQYF TGTGCCACCAGCAGAGATAAGCTAGCCAAAAACATTCAGTACTTC
TRBD1 TRBJ1-2 NA TRBV15 CATSSRGTGARYGYTF TGTGCCACCAGCAGTAGAGGGACAGGGGCGAGGTATGGCTACACCTTC
TRBD2 TRBJ2-7 NA TRBV4-2 CASSQGTSGIVGAYEQYF TGTGCCAGCAGCCAAGGGACTAGCGGGATCGTTGGTGCCTACGAGCAGTACTTC
TRBD1 TRBJ2-7 once TRBV5-1 CASSTPGQGAQEQYF TGCGCCAGCAGCACCCCGGGACAGGGGGCGCAAGAGCAGTACTTC